The clone carrying this TCR beta chain was observed many times. The antigen remains unidentified. This sample was included in a study of identical twins. Study results and limitations: Twins showed weaker excess sharing in their beta out-of-frame sequences. The models systematically underestimated how much out-of-frame TCR alpha was shared in monozygotic twins. Analyses based on zero insertions could be partly confounded by invariant MAIT and iNKT cells.

Through template switching, a universal primer site was introduced, and the cDNA contained unique molecular identifiers. TCRdb used MiXCR to reprocess the 5' RACE reads, holding one entry per CDR3 protein. The profile covers approximately 500,000 distinct CDR3 sequences, with roughly 15% appearing a single time and about 0.4% taken by the ten largest. Trimming removed 3 bases from V and 3 bases from J, with 8 bases in between. The CDR3 runs to 14 residues. These same records also appear under a second study, on yellow fever vaccine responses in identical twins.

The chain joins TRBV12-3 or TRBV12-4 to TRBJ2-2; D perhaps matches TRBD2 (6 bases). This receptor was taken from a woman aged 18-30 years in good health. Sequencing was performed on CD4+ T cells sorted from blood. The CDR3: CASSLGTYTGELFF. Here the CDR3 DNA reads TGTGCCAGCAGTTTGGGGACTTACACCGGGGAGCTGTTTTTT.